A single sample gave rise to the 6 T cell receptor beta chains below, sequenced in a study of cytomegalovirus exposure and HLA in healthy donors. PCR was performed using 60 Vbeta and 13 Jbeta primers. Here immunoSEQ multiplex PCR was the method, and the copy in TCRdb shows in-frame clones only, minus some. The data hold some 120,000 clones, with 80% observed a single time. The sample consisted of PBMCs. These TCRs come from a male donor in good health and CMV-seronegative.

The chain carries TRBV4-3 and TRBJ2-2, with TRBD1 matching over 9 bases. Germline V gene lookup returns CDR1 LGHNA and CDR2 YSLEER. This CDR3 comprises 15 residues. The J segment lost 3 bases and the V segment lost 6 bases, leaving 5 bases of the junction unmatched. CDR3 sequence reads: CASRPGTGYTGELFF. The CDR3 coding sequence is TGCGCCAGCAGGCCCGGGACAGGGTACACCGGGGAGCTGTTTTTT.

The gene calls are TRBV7-9 and TRBJ2-1; 9 nucleotides match TRBD2. Unmatched junction bases numbered 12, after V lost 5 bases and J lost 7 bases. The V gene's germline CDR1 is SEHNR and CDR2 FQNEAQ (reference sequence). This CDR3 has 16 residues. CDR3 protein: CASSPHSGGRANEQFF. The CDR3 DNA sequence: TGTGCCAGCAGCCCGCATTCCGGCGGGAGGGCAAATGAGCAGTTCTTC.

This chain connects TRBV7-9 to TRBJ2-6, with D perhaps TRBD1 (8 bases). The CDR3 spans 18 residues. Per germline, CDR1 SEHNR and CDR2 FQNEAQ (reference sequence). V lost 5 bases and J lost 2, with 19 bases in between. The CDR3 loop is CASSGWTTGGAGANVLTF. The CDR3 coding sequence is TGTGCCAGCAGCGGCTGGACTACAGGGGGGGCTGGGGCCAACGTCCTGACTTTC.

The chain is built from TRBV30 and TRBJ2-1, with D unresolved. The CDR3 spans 15 residues. In germline, CDR1 is GTSNPN, CDR2 SVGIG (reference sequence). V lost 0 bases, J lost 4 bases, and 13 bases lay in between. CDR3 sequence reads: CAWSVALLEYNEQFF. DNA for the CDR3: TGTGCCTGGAGTGTAGCCCTATTAGAGTACAATGAGCAGTTCTTC.

This clone was seen a few times. The V call is TRBV18, the J call TRBJ1-1; no definite D call. This CDR3 is 13 amino acids long. The germline V and J ends were trimmed by 3 bases and 11 bases, with 16 bases remaining between them. Germline CDR1 KGHSH, CDR2 LQKENI. CDR3 protein: CASSPGARPGAFF. Here the CDR3 DNA reads TGTGCCAGCTCACCCGGAGCCCGCCCTGGGGCTTTCTTT.

The V and J genes are TRBV6-5 and TRBJ2-7; a possible D gene is TRBD2 (5 bases). Trimming took 5 bases from V and 0 from J, leaving 11 bases between them. This CDR3 is 14 amino acids long. Looked up from germline, CDR1 is MNHEY and CDR2 is SVGAGI. The CDR3 region is CASSVTRSSYEQYF. The CDR3 nucleotides read TGTGCCAGCAGTGTCACTAGGTCCTCCTACGAGCAGTACTTC.